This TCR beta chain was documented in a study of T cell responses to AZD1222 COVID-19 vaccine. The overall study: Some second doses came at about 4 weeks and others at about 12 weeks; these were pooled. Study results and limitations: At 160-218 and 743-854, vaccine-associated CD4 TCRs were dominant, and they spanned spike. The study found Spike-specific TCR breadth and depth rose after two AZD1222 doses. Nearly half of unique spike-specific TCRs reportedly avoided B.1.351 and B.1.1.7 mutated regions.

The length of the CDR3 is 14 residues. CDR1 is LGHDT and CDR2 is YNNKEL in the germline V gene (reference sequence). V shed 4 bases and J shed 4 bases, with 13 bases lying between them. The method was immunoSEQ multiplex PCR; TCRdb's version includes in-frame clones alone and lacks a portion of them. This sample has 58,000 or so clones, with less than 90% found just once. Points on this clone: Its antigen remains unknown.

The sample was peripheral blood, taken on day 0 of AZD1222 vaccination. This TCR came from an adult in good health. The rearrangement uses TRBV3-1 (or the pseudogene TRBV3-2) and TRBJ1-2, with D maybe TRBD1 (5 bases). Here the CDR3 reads CASSPRAGRYGYTF. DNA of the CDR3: TGTGCCAGCAGCCCCCGGGCAGGGCGCTATGGCTACACCTTC.